This T cell receptor (beta chain) was sequenced in a study of shared clonotypes between healthy human individuals (dated by TCRdb to about 2020). Turning to the overall study: A few men and a couple of women, aged 18 to 49 years, made up the cohort. For each donor, CD4 naive and CD4 memory were each given three plates, CD8 naive was given two plates, and CD8 memory was given one plate. To estimate repertoire size and how much clonotypes are shared between individuals, the study performed deep sequencing of blood TCR repertoires from a few healthy adults. To increase sequencing depth and limit assay-specific biases, different laboratories used diverse techniques to prepare libraries and sequence TCR repertoires. Per donor, leukapheresis produced somewhere between about 0.8 and 9 billion PBMCs. The paper as a whole reports these results and caveats: Even with the large sequencing depth, rarefaction of the sorted-subset datasets indicated that sequencing was incomplete. Sampling was limited to blood, and TCR repertoires in tissue likely differ from TCR repertoires in blood. Naive subsets generally had larger estimated clonotype richness than memory subsets. Compared with non-shared clonotypes, clonotypes shared by all four sorted-subset donors had higher generation probabilities. Pairwise subsampling indicated that sequencing depth was expected to affect the degree of clonotype sharing among donors. Approximately 4.8% of naive CD4, 3.5% of naive CD8, 2.3% of memory CD4, and 0.4% of memory CD8 clonotypes were shared across several donors. The genetic and exposure-history diversity represented was limited by the small number of donors.

Using the deep immunoSEQ assay, TCR CDR3 regions were amplified from genomic DNA by multiplex PCR. Genomic DNA extracted from each cell subset was distributed evenly over all wells of several immunoSEQ 96-well plates, and each plate served as one replicate. For sorted subsets, 150 to 250 ng of genomic DNA, equivalent to 30,000 or so T cell genomes, went into each replicate PCR. Purified libraries were measured with a Qubit 3.0 fluorometer, size-checked on a Bioanalyzer 2100, and measured again with the KAPA Library Quantification kit. Every immunoSEQ 96-well plate was sequenced on a separate single-read 150-cycle Illumina NextSeq 550 flow cell. The study's processing was this. The immunoSEQ output contained only junctional sequences without quality scores, so filtering could not match that applied to full-length reads. To assign V/J genes and CDR3, sequences were annotated against IMGT germline references using PyIR, a Python wrapper for IgBLAST v1.9. Reads with weak V/J assignments (E-value above 1e-6), missing CDR3, stop codons, out-of-frame junctions, or ambiguous translated residues were removed. V3J clonotypes were defined as sequences sharing the same inferred V gene, J gene, and CDR3 amino acid sequence. The percentage overlap between two repertoires was calculated by dividing the number of shared unique clonotypes by the size of the smaller repertoire. Richness of each repertoire was evaluated using RTK rarefaction, the Chao1 estimator, and Recon v2.1 estimates of unobserved clonotypes. For all TCRbeta clonotypes obtained by the gDNA method from a handful of donors, generation probabilities were computed with OLGA. TCRdb obtained this table from immuneACCESS and retained in-frame rearrangements with V and J assigned. These tables miss some clones; where compared with another copy, unresolved V genes account for less than half of the shortfall, and the remainder is unexplained. The DNA was the basis for D and trimming; V, J and clone size are from that table. The sample contains roughly 2.4 million clones, about 94% of them found a single time. Around 0.13% of the sample lies in the top ten.

The germline V gene encodes CDR1 LNHDA and CDR2 SQIVND (reference sequence). The CDR3 runs 14 amino acids, cysteine and phenylalanine included. The CDR3 DNA has 42 bases and is translated from base 1. V loses 5 bases, J loses 5 bases, and the germline ends lie 13 bases apart. Healthy HIV-negative adults with no recently reported acute infections or vaccinations were included as donors. Only Caucasian adults living in Nashville, Tennessee, USA were represented among the donors. CD4+ T cells were enriched through magnetic negative selection, after which naive cells were positively selected on CD45RA and the remaining negative fraction served as the memory subset. Blood was collected by leukapheresis, and PBMCs were isolated by Ficoll-Histopaque density gradient centrifugation and then cryopreserved in liquid nitrogen vapor phase. Analytical flow cytometry was used to check the purity and quantity of each magnetically sorted T cell population. From each sorted fraction, genomic DNA was isolated and quantified by UV absorbance on a Nanodrop 2000c.

A remark on this clone: The specificity of this receptor is unknown. No base quality information exists; no much larger clone differs at one position.

This TCR was recovered from a man aged 18-30 years in good health. The V and J genes are TRBV19 and TRBJ2-1, with no confidently assigned D gene. Sequences were obtained from naive CD4+ T cells sorted from blood. The label giving this sample's cell subset or site can be read as: CD45RA+ positively selected. The bases are TGTGCCAGTAGTGGGCGCCCCGGCCACAATGAGCAGTTCTTC. This codes for CASSGRPGHNEQFF.